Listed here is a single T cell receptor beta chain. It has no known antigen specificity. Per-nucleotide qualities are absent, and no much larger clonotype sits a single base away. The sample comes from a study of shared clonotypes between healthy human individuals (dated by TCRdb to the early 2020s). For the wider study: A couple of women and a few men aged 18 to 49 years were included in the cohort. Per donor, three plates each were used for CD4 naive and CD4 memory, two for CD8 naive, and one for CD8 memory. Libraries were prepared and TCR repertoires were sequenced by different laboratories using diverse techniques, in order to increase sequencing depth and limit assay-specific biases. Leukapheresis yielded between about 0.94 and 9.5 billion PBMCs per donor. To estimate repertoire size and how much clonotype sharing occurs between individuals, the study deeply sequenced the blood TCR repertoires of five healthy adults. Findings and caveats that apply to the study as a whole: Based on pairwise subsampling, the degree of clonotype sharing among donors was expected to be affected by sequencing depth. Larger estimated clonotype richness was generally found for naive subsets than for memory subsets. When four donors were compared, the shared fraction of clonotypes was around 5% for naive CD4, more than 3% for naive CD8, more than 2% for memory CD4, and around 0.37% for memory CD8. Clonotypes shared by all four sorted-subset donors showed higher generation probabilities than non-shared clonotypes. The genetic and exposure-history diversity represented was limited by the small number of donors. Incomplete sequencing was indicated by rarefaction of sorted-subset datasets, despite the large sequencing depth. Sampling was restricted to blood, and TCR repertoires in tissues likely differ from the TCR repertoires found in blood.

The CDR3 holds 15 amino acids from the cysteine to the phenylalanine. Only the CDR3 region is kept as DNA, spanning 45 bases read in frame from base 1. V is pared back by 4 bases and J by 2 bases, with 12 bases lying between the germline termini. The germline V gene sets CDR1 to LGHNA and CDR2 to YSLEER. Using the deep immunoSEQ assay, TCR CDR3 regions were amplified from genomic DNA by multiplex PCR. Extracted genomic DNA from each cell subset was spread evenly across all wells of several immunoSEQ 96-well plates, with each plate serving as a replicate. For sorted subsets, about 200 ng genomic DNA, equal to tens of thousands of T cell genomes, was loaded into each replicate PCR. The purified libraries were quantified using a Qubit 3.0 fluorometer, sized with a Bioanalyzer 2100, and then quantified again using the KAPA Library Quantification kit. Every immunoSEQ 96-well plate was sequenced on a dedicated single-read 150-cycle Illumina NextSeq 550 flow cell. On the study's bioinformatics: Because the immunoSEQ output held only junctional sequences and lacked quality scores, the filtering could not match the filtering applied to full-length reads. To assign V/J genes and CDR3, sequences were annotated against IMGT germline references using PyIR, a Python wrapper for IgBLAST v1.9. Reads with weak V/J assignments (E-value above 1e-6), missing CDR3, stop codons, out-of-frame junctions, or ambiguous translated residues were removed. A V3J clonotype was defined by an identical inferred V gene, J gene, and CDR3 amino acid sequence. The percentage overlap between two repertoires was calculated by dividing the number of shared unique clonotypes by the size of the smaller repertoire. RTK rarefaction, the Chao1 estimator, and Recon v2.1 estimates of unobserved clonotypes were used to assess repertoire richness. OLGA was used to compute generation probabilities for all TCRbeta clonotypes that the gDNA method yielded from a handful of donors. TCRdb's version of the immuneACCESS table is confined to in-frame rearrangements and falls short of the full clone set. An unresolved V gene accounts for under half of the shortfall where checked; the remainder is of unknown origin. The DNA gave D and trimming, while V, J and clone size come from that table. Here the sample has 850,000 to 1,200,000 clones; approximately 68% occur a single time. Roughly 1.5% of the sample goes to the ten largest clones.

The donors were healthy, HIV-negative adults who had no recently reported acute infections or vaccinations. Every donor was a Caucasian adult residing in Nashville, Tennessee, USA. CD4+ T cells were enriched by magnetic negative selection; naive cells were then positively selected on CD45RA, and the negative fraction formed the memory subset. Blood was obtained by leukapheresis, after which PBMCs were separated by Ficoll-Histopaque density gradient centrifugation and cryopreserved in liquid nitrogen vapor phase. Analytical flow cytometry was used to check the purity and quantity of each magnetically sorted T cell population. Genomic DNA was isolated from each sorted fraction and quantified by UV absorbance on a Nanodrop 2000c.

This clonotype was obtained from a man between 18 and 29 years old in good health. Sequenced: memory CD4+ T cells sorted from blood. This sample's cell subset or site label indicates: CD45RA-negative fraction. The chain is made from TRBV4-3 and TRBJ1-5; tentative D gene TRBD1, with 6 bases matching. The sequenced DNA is TGCGCCAGCAGCCTGGGGGGCCAGGGCAATCAGCCCCAGCATTTT. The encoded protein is CASSLGGQGNQPQHF.